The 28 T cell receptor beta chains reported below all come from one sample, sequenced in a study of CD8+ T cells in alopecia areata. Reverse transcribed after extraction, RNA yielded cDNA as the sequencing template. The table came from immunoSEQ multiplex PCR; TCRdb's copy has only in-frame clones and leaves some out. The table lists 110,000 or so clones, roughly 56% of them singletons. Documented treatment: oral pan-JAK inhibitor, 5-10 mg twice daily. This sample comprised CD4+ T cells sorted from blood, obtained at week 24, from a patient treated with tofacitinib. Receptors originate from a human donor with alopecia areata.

As DNA, the CDR3 is TGTGCCAGCAGTGTCAGGACAAATAATTCACCCCTCCACTTT. Translating gives CASSVRTNNSPLHF. The genes are TRBV27 and TRBJ1-6; weak D call: TRBD1 (5 bases). Germline CDR1 and CDR2: MNHEY and SMNVEV (reference sequence). V was trimmed by 5 bases and J by 5 bases, leaving 10 bases between them. This CDR3 contains 14 residues.

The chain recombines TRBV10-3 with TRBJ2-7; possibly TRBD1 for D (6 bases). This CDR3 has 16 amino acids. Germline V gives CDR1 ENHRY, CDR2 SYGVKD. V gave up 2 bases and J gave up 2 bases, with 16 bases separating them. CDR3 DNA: TGTGCCATCAGTGAGCCCAACGAGGGGGAGACCTACGAGCAGTACTTC. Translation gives CAISEPNEGETYEQYF.

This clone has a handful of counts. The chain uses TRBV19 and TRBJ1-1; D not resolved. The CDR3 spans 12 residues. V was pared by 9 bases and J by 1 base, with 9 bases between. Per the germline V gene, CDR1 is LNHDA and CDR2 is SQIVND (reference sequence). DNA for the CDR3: TGTGCCAGCAGCAGGAGGAACACTGAAGCTTTCTTT. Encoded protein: CASSRRNTEAFF.

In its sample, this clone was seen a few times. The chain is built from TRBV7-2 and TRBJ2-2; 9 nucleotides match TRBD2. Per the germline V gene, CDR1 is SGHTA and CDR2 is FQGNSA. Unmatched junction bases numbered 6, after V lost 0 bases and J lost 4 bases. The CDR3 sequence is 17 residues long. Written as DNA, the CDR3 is TGTGCCAGCAGCTTAGCAGCGGGGGGTTTGGCCACCGGGGAGCTGTTTTTT. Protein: CASSLAAGGLATGELFF.

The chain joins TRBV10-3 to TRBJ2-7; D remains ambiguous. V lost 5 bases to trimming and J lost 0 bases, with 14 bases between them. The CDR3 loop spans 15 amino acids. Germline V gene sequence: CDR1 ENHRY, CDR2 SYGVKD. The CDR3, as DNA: TGTGCCATCAGTACTCAGATTCCTAGCTCCTACGAGCAGTACTTC. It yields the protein CAISTQIPSSYEQYF.

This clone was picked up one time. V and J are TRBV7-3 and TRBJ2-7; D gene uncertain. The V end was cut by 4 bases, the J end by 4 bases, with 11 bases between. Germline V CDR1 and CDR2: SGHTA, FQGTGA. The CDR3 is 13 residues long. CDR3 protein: CASSSGPGYEQYF. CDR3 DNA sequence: TGTGCCAGCAGCTCCGGACCCGGGTACGAGCAGTACTTC.

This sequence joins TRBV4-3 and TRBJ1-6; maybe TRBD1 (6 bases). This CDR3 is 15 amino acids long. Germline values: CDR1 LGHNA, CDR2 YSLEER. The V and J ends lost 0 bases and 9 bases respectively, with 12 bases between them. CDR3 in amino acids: CASSQEGQGFSPLHF. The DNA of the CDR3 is TGCGCCAGCAGCCAAGAGGGGCAGGGGTTTTCACCCCTCCACTTT.

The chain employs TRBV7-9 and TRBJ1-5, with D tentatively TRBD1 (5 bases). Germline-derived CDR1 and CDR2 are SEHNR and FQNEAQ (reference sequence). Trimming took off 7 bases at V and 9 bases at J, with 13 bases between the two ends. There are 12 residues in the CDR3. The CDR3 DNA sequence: TGTGCCAGCAAGCAGGGCCTTGGGCCCCAGCATTTT. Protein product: CASKQGLGPQHF.

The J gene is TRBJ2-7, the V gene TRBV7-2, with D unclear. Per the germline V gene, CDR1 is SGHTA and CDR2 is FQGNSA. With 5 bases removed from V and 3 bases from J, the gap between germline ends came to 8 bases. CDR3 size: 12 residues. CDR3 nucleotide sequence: TGTGCCAGCAGCGCCCAAGGCTACGAGCAGTACTTC. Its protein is CASSAQGYEQYF.

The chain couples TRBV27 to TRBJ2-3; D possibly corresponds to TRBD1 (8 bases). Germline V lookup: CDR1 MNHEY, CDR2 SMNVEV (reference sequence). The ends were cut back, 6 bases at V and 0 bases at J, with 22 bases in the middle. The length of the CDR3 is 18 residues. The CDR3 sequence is CASRRTGLADSSTDTQYF. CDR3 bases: TGTGCCAGCAGGAGGACAGGGCTAGCGGATTCTAGCACAGATACGCAGTATTTT.

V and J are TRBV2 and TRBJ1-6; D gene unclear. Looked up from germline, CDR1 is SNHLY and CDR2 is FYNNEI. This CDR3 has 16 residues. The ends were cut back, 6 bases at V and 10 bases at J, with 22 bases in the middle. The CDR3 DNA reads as TGTGCCAGCAGCGTCACGGGAGGCCCTACGTACTCACCCCTCCACTTT. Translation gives CASSVTGGPTYSPLHF. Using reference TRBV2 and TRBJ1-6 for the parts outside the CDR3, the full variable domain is EPEVTQTPSHQVTQMGQEVILRCVPISNHLYFYWYRQILGQKVEFLVSFYNNEISEKSEIFDDQFSVERPDGSNFTLKIRSTKLEDSAMYFCASSVTGGPTYSPLHFGNGTRLTVT.

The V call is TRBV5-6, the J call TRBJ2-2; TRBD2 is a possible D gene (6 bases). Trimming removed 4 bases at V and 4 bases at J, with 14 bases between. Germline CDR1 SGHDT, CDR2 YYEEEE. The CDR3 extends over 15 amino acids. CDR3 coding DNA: TGTGCCAGCAGCCTCCCGGGGAGGACCACCGGGGAGCTGTTTTTT. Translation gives CASSLPGRTTGELFF. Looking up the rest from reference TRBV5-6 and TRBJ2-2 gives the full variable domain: DAGVTQSPTHLIKTRGQQVTLRCSPKSGHDTVSWYQQALGQGPQFIFQYYEEEERQRGNFPDRFSGHQFPNYSSELNVNALLLGDSALYLCASSLPGRTTGELFFGEGSRLTVL.

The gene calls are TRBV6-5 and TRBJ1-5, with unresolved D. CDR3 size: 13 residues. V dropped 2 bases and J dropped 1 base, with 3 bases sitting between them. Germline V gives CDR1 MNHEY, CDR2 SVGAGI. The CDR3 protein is CASSYDSNQPQHF. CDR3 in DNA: TGTGCCAGCAGTTACGACAGCAATCAGCCCCAGCATTTT.

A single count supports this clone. This CDR3 reads CASSQWTVGTEAFF. Here the CDR3 DNA reads TGCGCCAGCAGCCAATGGACGGTTGGGACTGAAGCTTTCTTT. The chain joins TRBV4-1 to TRBJ1-1; D call uncertain. This CDR3 spans 14 amino acids. V gave up 2 bases and J gave up 5 bases, with 12 bases separating them. Germline V gene data show CDR1 as MGHRA and CDR2 as YSYEKL.

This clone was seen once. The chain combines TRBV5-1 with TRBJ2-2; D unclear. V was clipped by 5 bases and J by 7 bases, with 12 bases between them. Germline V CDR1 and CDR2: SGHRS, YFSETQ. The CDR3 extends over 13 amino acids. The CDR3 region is CASREPQIGELFF. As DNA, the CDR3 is TGCGCCAGCAGGGAGCCTCAGATCGGGGAGCTGTTTTTT.

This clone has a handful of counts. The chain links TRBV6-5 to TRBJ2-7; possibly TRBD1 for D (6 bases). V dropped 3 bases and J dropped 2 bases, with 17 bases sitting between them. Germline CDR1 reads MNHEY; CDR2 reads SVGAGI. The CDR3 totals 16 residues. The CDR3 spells CASSYSRPGQTYEQYF. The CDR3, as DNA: TGTGCCAGCAGTTATTCCCGACCGGGACAAACCTACGAGCAGTACTTC.

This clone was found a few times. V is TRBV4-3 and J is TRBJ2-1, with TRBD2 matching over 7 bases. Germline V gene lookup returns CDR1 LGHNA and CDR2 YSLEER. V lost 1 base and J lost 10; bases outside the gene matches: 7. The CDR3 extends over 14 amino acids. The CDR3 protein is CASSQVAGVDEQFF. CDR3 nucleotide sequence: TGCGCCAGCAGCCAAGTTGCGGGGGTAGACGAGCAGTTCTTC.

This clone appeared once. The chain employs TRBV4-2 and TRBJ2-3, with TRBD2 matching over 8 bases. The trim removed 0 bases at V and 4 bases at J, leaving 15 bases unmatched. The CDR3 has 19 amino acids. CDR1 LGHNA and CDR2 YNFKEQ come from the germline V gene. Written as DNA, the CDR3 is TGTGCCAGCAGCCAAGATAAAGGAAGGCCGGGGGGGGCCGCAGATACGCAGTATTTT. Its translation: CASSQDKGRPGGAADTQYF.

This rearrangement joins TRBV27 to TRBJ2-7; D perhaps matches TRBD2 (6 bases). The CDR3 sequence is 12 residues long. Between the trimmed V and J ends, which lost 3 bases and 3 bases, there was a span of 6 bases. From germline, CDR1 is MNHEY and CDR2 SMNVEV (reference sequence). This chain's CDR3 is CASSLGGYEQYF. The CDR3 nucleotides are TGTGCCAGCAGTTTGGGGGGCTACGAGCAGTACTTC.

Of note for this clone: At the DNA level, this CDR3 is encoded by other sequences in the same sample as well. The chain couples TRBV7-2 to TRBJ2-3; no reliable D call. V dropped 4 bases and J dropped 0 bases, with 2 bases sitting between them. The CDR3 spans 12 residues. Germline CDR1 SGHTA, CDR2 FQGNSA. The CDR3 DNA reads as TGTGCCAGCAGCTCTAGCACAGATACGCAGTATTTT. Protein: CASSSSTDTQYF. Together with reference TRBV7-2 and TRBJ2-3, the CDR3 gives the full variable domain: GAGVSQSPSNKVTEKGKDVELRCDPISGHTALYWYRQSLGQGLEFLIYFQGNSAPDKSGLPSDRFSAERTGGSVSTLTIQRTQQEDSAVYLCASSSSTDTQYFGPGTRLTVL.

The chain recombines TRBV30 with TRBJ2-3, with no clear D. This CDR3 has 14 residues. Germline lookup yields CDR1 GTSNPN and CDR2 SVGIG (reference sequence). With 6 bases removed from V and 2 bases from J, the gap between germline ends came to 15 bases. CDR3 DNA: TGTGCCTGCTTTCGCCGGGCTTCCACAGATACGCAGTATTTT. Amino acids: CACFRRASTDTQYF. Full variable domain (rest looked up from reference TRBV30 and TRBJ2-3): SQTIHQWPATLVQPVGSPLSLECTVEGTSNPNLYWYRQAAGRGLQLLFYSVGIGQISSEVPQNLSASRPQDRQFILSSKKLLLSDSGFYLCACFRRASTDTQYFGPGTRLTVL.

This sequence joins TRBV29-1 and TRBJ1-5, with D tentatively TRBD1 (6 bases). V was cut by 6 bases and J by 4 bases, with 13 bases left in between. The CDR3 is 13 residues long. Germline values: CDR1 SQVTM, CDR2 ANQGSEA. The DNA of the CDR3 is TGCAGCGTCGGGACAAAGGCTAATCAGCCCCAGCATTTT. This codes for CSVGTKANQPQHF.

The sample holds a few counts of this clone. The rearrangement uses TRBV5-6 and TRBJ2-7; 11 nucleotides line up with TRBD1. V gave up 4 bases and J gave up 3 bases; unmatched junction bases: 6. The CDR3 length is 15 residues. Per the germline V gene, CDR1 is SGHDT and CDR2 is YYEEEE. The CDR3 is CASSRGQGGNYEQYF. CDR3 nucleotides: TGTGCCAGCAGCAGGGGACAGGGGGGAAACTACGAGCAGTACTTC.

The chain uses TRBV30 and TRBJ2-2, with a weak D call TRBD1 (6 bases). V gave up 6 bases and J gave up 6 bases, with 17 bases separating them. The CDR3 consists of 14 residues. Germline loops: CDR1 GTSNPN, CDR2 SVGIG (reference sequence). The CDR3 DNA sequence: TGTGCCTGCCGTCCGGACAGTTCTTCCGGGGAGCTGTTTTTT. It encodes CACRPDSSSGELFF.

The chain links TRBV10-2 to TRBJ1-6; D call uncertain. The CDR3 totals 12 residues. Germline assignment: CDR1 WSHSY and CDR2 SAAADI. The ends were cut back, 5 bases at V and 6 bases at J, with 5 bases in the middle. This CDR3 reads CASSSGNSPLHF. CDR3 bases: TGCGCCAGCAGTTCGGGTAATTCACCCCTCCACTTT.

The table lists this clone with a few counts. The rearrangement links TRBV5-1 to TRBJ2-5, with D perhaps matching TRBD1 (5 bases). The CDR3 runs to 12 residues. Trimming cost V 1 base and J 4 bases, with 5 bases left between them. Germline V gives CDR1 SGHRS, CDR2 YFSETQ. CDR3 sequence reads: CASSLQGETQYF. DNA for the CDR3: TGCGCCAGCAGCTTGCAGGGAGAGACCCAGTACTTC. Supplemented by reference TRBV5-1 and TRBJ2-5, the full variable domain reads KAGVTQTPRYLIKTRGQQVTLSCSPISGHRSVSWYQQTPGQGLQFLFEYFSETQRNKGNFPGRFSGRQFSNSRSEMNVSTLELGDSALYLCASSLQGETQYFGPGTRLLVL.

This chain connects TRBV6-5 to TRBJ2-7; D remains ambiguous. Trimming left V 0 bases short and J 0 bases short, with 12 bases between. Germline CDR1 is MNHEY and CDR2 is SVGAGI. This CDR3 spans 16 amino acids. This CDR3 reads CASSYSMASGSYEQYF. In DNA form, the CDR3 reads TGTGCCAGCAGTTACTCGATGGCGTCAGGCTCCTACGAGCAGTACTTC.

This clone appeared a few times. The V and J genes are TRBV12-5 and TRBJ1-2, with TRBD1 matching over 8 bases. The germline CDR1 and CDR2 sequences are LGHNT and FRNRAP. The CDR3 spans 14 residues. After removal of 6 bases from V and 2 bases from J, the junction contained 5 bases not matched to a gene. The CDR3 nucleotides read TGTGCTAGTGGGTCGACAGGGGCGAACTATGGCTACACCTTC. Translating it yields CASGSTGANYGYTF.